This is a list of T cell receptor beta chains from one sample in a study of regulatory T cells in long-lasting Graves disease. From the multiplex PCR reads, TCRdb called clonotypes with MiXCR, one entry per CDR3 protein. The sample records some 320,000 distinct CDR3 sequences, 18% being singletons. This material consisted of peripheral blood mononuclear cells (PBMCs), taken at new diagnosis, from a patient treated with antithyroid drugs. The receptors shown here come from a female donor with Graves disease. Both conserved end residues are part of each CDR3. The order of the fields is D gene, J gene, CDR3 length, V gene, clone size, CDR3 protein, CDR3 DNA. The D gene is left open where the match is weak. Clone size, where shown, is once, few, many, or a class for clones that have expanded.

TRBD1,TRBJ2-7,14,TRBV5-1,few,CASSSDRFSYEQYF,TGCGCCAGCAGCTCGGACAGGTTTTCCTACGAGCAGTACTTC
NA,TRBJ2-1,15,TRBV28,many,CASTQPPSSYNEQFF,TGTGCCAGCACCCAACCACCCAGCTCCTACAATGAGCAGTTCTTC
NA,TRBJ2-7,14,TRBV28,many,CASTPAGSSYEQYF,TGTGCCAGCACCCCCGCCGGGAGCTCCTACGAGCAGTACTTC
NA,TRBJ2-1,12,TRBV2,many,CASEGEGVEQFF,TGTGCCAGCGAGGGCGAGGGGGTGGAGCAGTTCTTC
TRBD1,TRBJ1-5,12,TRBV9,NA,CASSGQGQPQHF,TGTGCCAGCAGCGGACAGGGACAGCCCCAGCATTTT
TRBD1,TRBJ2-5,15,TRBV5-1,many,CASSSRDRGVETQYF,TGCGCCAGCAGCAGCCGGGACAGGGGTGTGGAGACCCAGTACTTC
TRBD1,TRBJ1-1,15,TRBV7-9,few,CASSLIGGAKTEAFF,TGTGCCAGCAGCCTCATAGGGGGCGCCAAGACTGAAGCTTTCTTT
TRBD2,TRBJ2-3,18,TRBV9,many,CASSAQTRAGGSTDTQYF,TGTGCCAGCAGCGCCCAGACGAGGGCGGGAGGTAGCACAGATACGCAGTATTTT
TRBD1,TRBJ1-2,14,TRBV28,many,CASSPRQGGRGYTF,TGTGCCAGCAGTCCCCGACAGGGTGGTAGGGGCTACACCTTC
NA,TRBJ2-5,14,TRBV20-1,NA,CSARGLTRQETQYF,TGCAGTGCTAGAGGCCTGACTAGACAAGAGACCCAGTACTTC
TRBD1,TRBJ2-1,14,TRBV7-2,NA,CASSPTRGAGGKFF,TGTGCCAGCAGCCCCACTCGAGGGGCAGGGGGAAAGTTCTTC
NA,TRBJ2-2,15,TRBV19,NA,CASSNDRSNTGELFF,TGTGCCAGTAGTAACGACAGATCGAACACCGGGGAGCTGTTTTTT
NA,TRBJ2-2,13,TRBV7-7,NA,CASSLKIGGELFF,TGTGCTAGCAGCCTAAAAATTGGCGGGGAGCTGTTTTTT
TRBD1,TRBJ1-2,16,TRBV11-1,many,CASSYQSTGGEDGYTF,TGTGCCAGCAGCTACCAATCGACAGGGGGAGAGGATGGCTACACCTTC
NA,TRBJ2-7,13,TRBV11-3,NA,CASSLALNYEQYF,TGTGCCAGCAGCTTAGCCCTCAATTACGAGCAGTACTTC
NA,TRBJ2-7,15,TRBV18,NA,CASSPLPGPDYEQYF,TGTGCCAGCTCACCTCTCCCGGGGCCGGACTACGAGCAGTACTTC
TRBD2,TRBJ2-1,15,TRBV25-1,many,CASSDEWRERDEQFF,TGTGCCAGCAGTGATGAGTGGCGGGAGAGGGATGAGCAGTTCTTC
NA,TRBJ1-5,13,TRBV27,NA,CASSPSGQPTQHF,TGTGCCAGCAGTCCATCAGGACAGCCTACTCAGCATTTT
NA,TRBJ2-1,14,TRBV27,NA,CASSLRVGYNEQFF,TGTGCCAGCAGTTTGAGGGTCGGTTACAATGAGCAGTTCTTC
NA,TRBJ2-1,11,TRBV7-9,many,CASSWGDSKFF,TGTGCCAGCAGCTGGGGGGATTCCAAGTTCTTC
NA,TRBJ1-5,15,TRBV9,NA,CASSVGAGGNQPQHF,TGTGCCAGCAGCGTAGGGGCTGGTGGCAATCAGCCCCAGCATTTT
NA,TRBJ1-1,14,TRBV14,few,CASSWAPGTTEAFF,TGTGCCAGCAGCTGGGCGCCAGGTACCACTGAAGCTTTCTTT
TRBD2,TRBJ2-1,16,TRBV12-3/TRBV12-4,many,CASSYYSGTSYNEQFF,TGTGCCAGCAGTTATTATAGCGGGACCTCCTACAATGAGCAGTTCTTC
NA,TRBJ1-2,15,TRBV6-5,many,CASSYSQGNNYGYTF,TGTGCCAGCAGTTACTCCCAGGGGAATAACTATGGCTACACCTTC
NA,TRBJ2-5,12,TRBV24-1,many,CATSEGRETQYF,TGTGCCACCAGTGAGGGGCGAGAGACCCAGTACTTC
NA,TRBJ2-1,16,TRBV5-1,many,CASSLGWRSAYNEQFF,TGCGCCAGCAGCCTAGGCTGGAGGAGCGCCTACAATGAGCAGTTCTTC
NA,TRBJ2-3,12,TRBV7-8,few,CASSLRTNTQYF,TGTGCCAGCAGCCTACGCACGAATACGCAGTATTTT
NA,TRBJ2-2,15,TRBV28,many,CASSQGGLNTGELFF,TGTGCCAGCAGCCAAGGAGGACTTAACACCGGGGAGCTGTTTTTT
TRBD1,TRBJ1-2,16,TRBV6-2/TRBV6-3,many,CASRLYGQGANYGYTF,TGTGCCAGCAGGCTCTACGGACAGGGGGCGAACTATGGCTACACCTTC
NA,TRBJ1-1,16,TRBV7-6,NA,CASSLGEEALRTEAFF,TGTGCCAGCAGCTTAGGTGAAGAAGCTCTCCGGACTGAAGCTTTCTTT
NA,TRBJ2-7,13,TRBV20-1,many,CSASGTGSYEQYF,TGCAGTGCTAGTGGGACGGGCTCCTACGAGCAGTACTTC
NA,TRBJ2-1,14,TRBV25-1,NA,CASSDSGTYNEQFF,TGTGCCAGCAGTGACTCCGGGACATACAATGAGCAGTTCTTC
TRBD2,TRBJ2-7,15,TRBV10-2,many,CASSRGGRANHEQYF,TGCGCCAGCAGTCGTGGCGGGAGGGCTAACCACGAGCAGTACTTC
NA,TRBJ2-1,15,TRBV5-1,many,CASSFRAGMDNEQFF,TGCGCCAGCAGCTTCAGGGCAGGGATGGACAATGAGCAGTTCTTC
NA,TRBJ2-1,15,TRBV11-2,many,CASSPSLGGGLEQFF,TGTGCCAGCAGCCCGTCCCTGGGGGGCGGGCTTGAGCAGTTCTTC
NA,TRBJ2-3,16,TRBV24-1,many,CATSDTTRDPGDTQYF,TGTGCCACCAGTGATACTACGAGGGACCCCGGGGATACGCAGTATTTT
TRBD2,TRBJ2-7,17,TRBV6-2/TRBV6-3,NA,CASKRDAGTSGRDEQYF,TGTGCCAGCAAACGGGACGCAGGGACTAGCGGGAGGGACGAGCAGTACTTC
NA,TRBJ1-2,13,TRBV12-5,many,CASGLSGVDGYTF,TGTGCTAGTGGTTTGAGCGGGGTTGATGGCTACACCTTC
NA,TRBJ2-5,13,TRBV6-1,many,CASSKTRTETQYF,TGTGCCAGCAGCAAGACCCGGACAGAGACCCAGTACTTC
TRBD1,TRBJ2-5,16,TRBV19,NA,CASSMGRDRRQETQYF,TGTGCCAGTAGTATGGGCCGGGACAGGAGACAAGAGACCCAGTACTTC
NA,TRBJ1-6,16,TRBV18,many,CASSPGWGTHNSPLHF,TGTGCCAGCTCGCCGGGGTGGGGGACTCATAATTCACCCCTCCACTTT
NA,TRBJ1-1,14,TRBV30,few,CAWSVWGTVTEAFF,TGTGCCTGGAGTGTATGGGGTACGGTCACTGAAGCTTTCTTT
NA,TRBJ2-7,15,TRBV20-1,few,CSASPGVGSSYEQYF,TGCAGTGCTAGTCCGGGGGTGGGGAGCTCCTACGAGCAGTACTTC
TRBD2,TRBJ2-2,14,TRBV28,many,CASSTGGNTGELFF,TGTGCCAGCAGCACGGGAGGGAACACCGGGGAGCTGTTTTTT
NA,TRBJ2-1,15,TRBV7-9,many,CASSPRQGLYNEQFF,TGTGCCAGCAGCCCTCGGCAGGGGCTCTACAATGAGCAGTTCTTC
NA,TRBJ1-6,13,TRBV6-1,many,CASSPTNNSPLHF,TGTGCCAGCAGTCCTACTAATAATTCACCCCTCCACTTT
TRBD1,TRBJ1-1,14,TRBV30,few,CAWSFRAQGTEAFF,TGTGCCTGGAGTTTCAGGGCACAGGGGACTGAAGCTTTCTTT
NA,TRBJ1-1,15,TRBV11-2,many,CASSHGTEGRAEAFF,TGTGCCAGCAGCCATGGGACGGAAGGAAGGGCTGAAGCTTTCTTT
TRBD2,TRBJ2-7,13,TRBV5-1,many,CASSFSVAGEQYF,TGCGCCAGCAGCTTTTCGGTAGCGGGGGAGCAGTACTTC
TRBD2,TRBJ2-4,15,TRBV9,many,CASSALAGEGNIQYF,TGTGCCAGCAGCGCCCTAGCGGGAGAGGGGAACATTCAGTACTTC
TRBD2,TRBJ2-3,21,TRBV30,few,CAWSVIRTFGTSGSLGDTQYF,TGTGCCTGGAGTGTAATTAGGACATTTGGGACTAGCGGGAGCTTAGGAGATACGCAGTATTTT
TRBD2,TRBJ2-5,15,TRBV27,many,CASRGSGRVRETQYF,TGTGCCAGCAGGGGGAGCGGGAGGGTTAGGGAGACCCAGTACTTC
NA,TRBJ1-1,14,TRBV6-5,many,CASSYSGRRQEAFF,TGTGCCAGCAGTTACTCGGGTAGGCGACAGGAAGCTTTCTTT
NA,TRBJ2-5,15,TRBV7-9,many,CASSLGEGGEETQYF,TGTGCCAGCAGCTTAGGAGAAGGAGGGGAAGAGACCCAGTACTTC
TRBD2,TRBJ2-1,16,TRBV12-5,NA,CASGLVRGGAYNEQFF,TGTGCTAGTGGTTTAGTAAGGGGAGGGGCCTACAATGAGCAGTTCTTC
TRBD2,TRBJ2-2,16,TRBV9,once,CASSVGLAGTTGELFF,TGTGCCAGCAGCGTGGGACTAGCGGGGACGACCGGGGAGCTGTTTTTT
TRBD1,TRBJ2-3,15,TRBV10-3,NA,CAIGDRAHSTDTQYF,TGTGCCATCGGGGACAGAGCTCATAGCACAGATACGCAGTATTTT